This record concerns one TCR beta chain sequence. The sample belongs to a study of blood T cell repertoires in COVID-19. The length of the CDR3 is 16 residues. Germline lookup yields CDR1 ENHRY and CDR2 SYGVKD. The ends lost 4 bases at V and 0 bases at J; junction bases unmatched: 3. Clones were read by immunoSEQ multiplex PCR, and TCRdb kept only the in-frame ones, dropping some. This repertoire shows a few hundred thousand clones, more than 85% found once; its top ten account for about 0.78%. The chain recombines TRBV10-3 with TRBJ1-1; 12 nucleotides align to TRBD1. The sequence was obtained from a woman between 35 and 50 years old who had been exposed to COVID-19. The material sequenced was PBMCs or T cells enriched from blood (not recorded which). CDR3 bases: TGTGCCATCAGTGCGGGACAGGGGGCTTTGAACACTGAAGCTTTCTTT. Translation: CAISAGQGALNTEAFF.